Below, one T cell receptor (beta chain) is given with its context. Which antigen it targets is not known. Per-nucleotide qualities are absent, and no much larger clonotype sits a single base away. The data stem from a study of blood T cell repertoires in COVID-19 (dated by TCRdb to the early 2020s). Describing the broader study: Samples from collaborators originated in the United States, Italy and Spain and spanned both the acute and convalescent phases of COVID-19. The prospective study material was composed of cDNA or gDNA derived from T cells, B-cell-depleted T cells, or PBMCs. The dataset comprised deeply sampled blood TCRbeta repertoires from subjects exposed to, actively infected with, or recovered from COVID-19. Where available, HLA class I and class II types were taken from metadata supplied by the sample provider and were not determined by assay-based typing. Samples were obtained from the ongoing ImmuneRACE study (first 160 participants) and from 1,254 subjects provided by 6 global collaborators. The repertoires were made available in a free public database intended to serve as a resource for research on the immune response to SARS-CoV-2. Nearly every sample came with metadata listing a de-identified subject ID, COVID-19 status, age in years and sex.

In Seattle, one collaborating source enrolled patients while the infection was active and tracked those patients longitudinally over the course of disease. Whole blood was collected in K2EDTA tubes by collaborating institutions according to the institutions' own protocols. For TCRbeta analysis, collaborator samples were shipped as frozen whole blood, as isolated PBMCs, or as DNA extracted from either sample type. CDR1 MNHNY and CDR2 SVGAGI are derived from the germline V gene (reference sequence). The CDR3 runs 14 amino acids, cysteine and phenylalanine included. The entry retains the CDR3 DNA only, 42 bases that are in frame from base 1. V is pared back by 4 bases and J by 5 bases, with 12 bases lying between the germline termini. TCRbeta CDR3 regions were amplified from genomic DNA using the immunoSEQ Assay, a bias-controlled multiplex PCR. For the original study's pipeline: The number of nucleated cells in each sample was estimated from the amplification of reference gene primers within the assay. Sequence reads were collapsed and filtered to measure the absolute abundance of every unique TCRbeta CDR3 rearrangement. For each sample, productive Simpson clonality was calculated by taking the square root of Simpson's diversity index across productive rearrangements. In TCRdb, the immuneACCESS table is reduced to in-frame sequences with V and J assigned. These tables do not hold every clone; where another copy was compared, an unresolved V gene accounts for under half, and the others remain unexplained. The V and J calls and clone size were taken over from that table, and D and trimming were inferred from the DNA. The sample yields 150,000 or so clones; approximately 90% were counted once. Jointly, the top ten make up over 10% of the sample.

Points the paper makes about the study in general: The quantity of clinical and demographic metadata differed by source and by participant and was supplied without curation.

The clonotype was recovered from a man aged 18 to 29 with COVID-19, enrolled during active disease. The receptor chain draws on TRBV6-6 and TRBJ2-1, with the D gene not clear enough to name. Sequencing input: peripheral blood. Here the CDR3 is given as CASSFALTHNEQFF. The DNA reads as follows: TGTGCCAGCAGTTTCGCACTCACCCACAATGAGCAGTTCTTC.